This T cell receptor beta chain was found in a study of T-cell reconstitution after alpha-beta-depleted transplantation in children. A library of TCRbeta sequences, prepared with unique molecular identifiers, was generated. Via MiXCR, TCRdb re-called the PCR reads, giving one row per CDR3 protein. The table records some 590,000 distinct CDR3 sequences, roughly a tenth of them present only once. Trimming cost V 9 bases and J 1 base; bases outside gene matches: 5. This CDR3 is 14 amino acids long. Per germline, CDR1 MNHEY and CDR2 SVGEGT. This material consisted of PBMCs from the stem cell graft donor, taken from the stem cell graft. This chain uses TRBV6-2 or TRBV6-3 with TRBJ2-7, with 11 positions matching TRBD2. The source is a human donor who donated a stem cell graft to a child with acute myeloid leukemia. CDR3 nucleotides: TGTGCCAGTCGACTAGCGGGGCCTTCCTACGAGCAGTACTTC. It codes for CASRLAGPSYEQYF.